One sample yielded the 20 T cell receptor beta chains listed below, sequenced in a study of tumor-infiltrating lymphocytes in primary liver carcinoma. Starting from 500 ng of total RNA, TCR beta cDNA was produced with a primer in the constant region. Modified slightly, ARM-PCR produced TCR beta libraries over three nested multiplex PCR rounds. Each of the first two PCR rounds ran about 9 cycles with TRBV1-TRBV30 forward and C-beta reverse primers. Each CDR3 protein is one row after TCRdb ran MiXCR on the multiplex PCR reads. The sample shows about 78,000 distinct CDR3 sequences, 65% to 75% of them seen only once. Both RNA and DNA were isolated together from around 20-30 mg of bulk tissue that had not been sorted. The sample was liver tumor tissue from sampling region 4. Subset denoted: tumor region T4, right-lateral pole. The receptor set was obtained from a woman aged 55-69 years with primary liver carcinoma and hepatitis B virus infection.

With regard to this clonotype: Since a much larger clone is just one base distant, this may be a read error. The chain couples TRBV30 to TRBJ1-2, with 10 bases that match TRBD1. This CDR3 is built from 14 residues. CDR1 is GTSNPN, CDR2 SVGIG, per germline (reference sequence). As DNA, the CDR3 is TGTGCCTGGAGTGCGACAGGGGGCGGCTATGGCCACACCTTC. It specifies CAWSATGGGYGHTF. The whole variable domain, filled in from reference TRBV30 and TRBJ1-2, reads SQTIHQWPATLVQPVGSPLSLECTVEGTSNPNLYWYRQAAGRGLQLLFYSVGIGQISSEVPQNLSASRPQDRQFILSSKKLLLSDSGFYLCAWSATGGGYGHTFGSGTRLTVV.

To note about this clonotype: Because the CDR3 is missing its conserved closing phenylalanine or tryptophan, this is likely a read error. The rearrangement links TRBV11-2 to TRBJ2-1; 11 nucleotides match TRBD2. The germline V gene encodes CDR1 SGHAT and CDR2 FQNNGV. This CDR3 spans 14 amino acids. This chain's CDR3 is CARSLAGGPLDQFS. Here the CDR3 DNA reads TGTGCCAGAAGCTTAGCGGGAGGGCCGCTTGATCAGTTCTCC.

This clonotype was seen at least ten times. The genes are TRBV7-3 and TRBJ2-3, with D perhaps matching TRBD2 (5 bases). This CDR3 has 13 residues. Between the trimmed V and J ends, which lost 2 bases and 2 bases, there was a span of 5 bases. The germline gives CDR1 SGHTA, CDR2 FQGTGA. CDR3 protein: CASSLDYTDTQYF. The CDR3 DNA reads as TGTGCCAGCAGCTTAGACTACACAGATACGCAGTATTTT.

In the case of this clonotype: Because the CDR3 is missing its conserved closing phenylalanine or tryptophan, this is likely a read error. The DNA is left out, because the CDR3 cannot be placed on it with certainty; the CDR3 is given as TCRdb lists it. The J gene is TRBJ2-7, the V gene TRBV29-1. Ends included, the CDR3 has 12 residues. Germline loops: CDR1 SQVTM, CDR2 ANQGSEA. The CDR3 reads CSVKANSYEQYL.

As concerns this clonotype: A read error may produce the germline difference seen at one junction end. The chain has TRBV18 and TRBJ2-2; 8 bases fit TRBD1. CDR1 and CDR2 from the germline V gene are KGHSH and LQKENI. The CDR3 has 16 residues. DNA for the CDR3: TGTGCCAGCTCACTGACAGGGGTCGGCGACACTGGGGAGCCGTTTTTT. It encodes CASSLTGVGDTGEPFF.

Comments on this clonotype: This clone may be a read error of a much larger clone one base away. The final CDR3 position lacks the conserved phenylalanine or tryptophan, pointing to a likely read error. The genes are TRBV7-9 and TRBJ2-4, with D tentatively TRBD1 or TRBD2 (6 bases each). The CDR3 consists of 15 residues. Trimming removed 5 bases at V and 1 base at J, with 12 bases between. From germline, CDR1 is SEHNR and CDR2 FQNEAQ (reference sequence). CDR3 in DNA: TGTGCCAGCAGCCCGGGGGCCGTCGCCAAAAACATTCAGTACTCC. Translating gives CASSPGAVAKNIQYS.

The rearrangement joins TRBV6-2 or TRBV6-3 to TRBJ2-3, with TRBD2 matching 7 bases. CDR3 length: 15 amino acids. V lost 2 bases to trimming and J lost 5 bases; unmatched junction nucleotides: 7. The germline V gene has CDR1 MNHEY and CDR2 SVGEGT. Here the CDR3 reads CASSYSGTHIDTQYF. CDR3 DNA sequence: TGTGCCAGCAGTTACAGCGGGACTCACATAGATACGCAGTATTTT.

Comments on this clonotype: A read error may account for a junction end that differs from germline. The chain has TRBV28 and TRBJ2-5; D is unresolved. The CDR3 loop spans 14 amino acids. From germline, CDR1 is MDHEN and CDR2 SYDVKM. The CDR3 DNA is TGTGCCAGCAGTTCTGGGGTGGGCCGAGAGATCCAGTACTTC. Translating it yields CASSSGVGREIQYF.

As concerns this clonotype: The CDR3 ends on some other residue instead of the conserved phenylalanine or tryptophan, so this is likely a read error. The V call is TRBV7-9, the J call TRBJ1-5; D ambiguous. The CDR3 is made up of 12 amino acids. In germline, CDR1 is SEHNR, CDR2 FQNEAQ (reference sequence). Trimming shortened V by 3 bases and J by 7 bases, and 7 bases separated the two germline ends. CDR3 in DNA: TGTGCCAGCAGCTTGGGGTTCCAGCCCCAGCATCTT. Amino acid sequence: CASSLGFQPQHL.

A remark on this clonotype: Compared with germline, one end of the junction differs, possibly owing to a read error. The chain uses TRBV10-1 and TRBJ2-3; 8 positions agree with TRBD2. Looked up from germline, CDR1 is WNHNN and CDR2 is SYGVQD (reference sequence). The CDR3 is 16 amino acids. The CDR3 loop reads CSSSESSGGSIDTQYF. The DNA for the CDR3 is TGCTCCAGCAGTGAGTCGTCGGGGGGGAGTATAGATACGCAGTATTTT.

J is TRBJ2-3 and V is TRBV6-5; 7 nucleotides align to TRBD2. The length of the CDR3 is 18 residues. With 0 bases clipped from V and 8 bases from J, the junction kept 17 bases outside the gene matches. Germline CDR1 and CDR2: MNHEY and SVGAGI. This CDR3 reads CASSYSYPGTTTTGTQYF. The DNA for the CDR3 is TGTGCCAGCAGTTACTCCTATCCCGGGACTACTACCACGGGTACGCAGTATTTT.

Comments on this clonotype: A much larger clone differs from this one at a single base, so this may be a read error. The chain employs TRBV28 and TRBJ1-1; possible D gene TRBD1, 5 bases. The CDR3 has 12 residues. Germline-derived CDR1 and CDR2 are MDHEN and SYDVKM. Trimming shortened V by 7 bases and J by 8 bases, and 14 bases separated the two germline ends. CDR3 amino acids: CASTPDRYEAFF. The CDR3, as DNA: TGTGCCAGCACCCCAGACAGATACGAAGCTTTCTTT. Supplemented by reference TRBV28 and TRBJ1-1, the full variable domain reads DVKVTQSSRYLVKRTGEKVFLECVQDMDHENMFWYRQDPGLGLRLIYFSYDVKMKEKGDIPEGYSVSREKKERFSLILESASTNQTSMYLCASTPDRYEAFFGQGTRLTVV.

V is TRBV7-8 and J is TRBJ2-7; TRBD2 agrees at 8 bases. The CDR3 sequence is 14 residues long. Trimming took 7 bases from V and 10 from J; bases not matched to a gene: 15. Germline CDR1 reads SGHVS; CDR2 reads FQNEAQ. The CDR3 region has the DNA TGTGCCAGCAACCTGCGGGGGGAGGACGGCGAACAGTACTTC. Translated: CASNLRGEDGEQYF.

This clonotype has a handful of counts. A much larger clone differs by one base, so this may be a read error. The chain recombines TRBV10-3 with TRBJ2-1, with 7 nucleotides matching TRBD2. Germline-derived CDR1 and CDR2 are ENHRY and SYGVKD. Trimming at V came to 5 bases and at J to 7 bases, leaving 14 bases not matched to a gene. CDR3 size: 16 residues. This CDR3 reads CAISSSSGGLLNEQFF. DNA of the CDR3: TGTGCCATCAGTTCGTCTAGCGGAGGGTTGTTAAATGAGCAGTTCTTC.

The count of this clonotype is one. The chain recombines TRBV4-2 with TRBJ2-5; 10 nucleotides align to TRBD1. From germline, CDR1 is LGHNA and CDR2 YNFKEQ. This CDR3 is 15 amino acids long. The J segment lost 4 bases and the V segment lost 7 bases, leaving 9 bases of the junction unmatched. The CDR3 here is CASNHRQGAGETQYF. The CDR3 DNA sequence: TGTGCCAGCAACCACAGACAGGGGGCGGGAGAGACCCAGTACTTC.

J is TRBJ2-3 and V is TRBV18; D is undetermined. This CDR3 spans 14 amino acids. V was cut by 3 bases and J by 1 base, with 8 bases left in between. CDR1 KGHSH and CDR2 LQKENI come from the germline V gene. CDR3 nucleotide sequence: TGTGCCAGCTCACCCCACGGACGCACAGATACGCAGTATTTT. Protein sequence: CASSPHGRTDTQYF.

This clonotype has more than one count but fewer than ten. This may come from a read error, since a much larger clone is one base off. The J gene is TRBJ2-7, the V gene TRBV6-5; D not certain. This CDR3 is 13 amino acids long. V dropped 6 bases and J dropped 2 bases, with 11 bases sitting between them. Per germline, CDR1 MNHEY and CDR2 SVGAGI. CDR3: CASSKALTYEQYF. DNA of the CDR3: TGTGCCAGCAGCAAGGCACTTACCTACGAGCAGTACTTC.

This clonotype was seen only once. At one end, the junction sequence differs from germline, possibly due to a read error. The chain is built from TRBV5-1 and TRBJ2-5; D is possibly TRBD2 (5 bases). The CDR3 loop spans 13 amino acids. CDR1 SGHRS and CDR2 YFSETQ come from the germline V gene. In nucleotides, the CDR3 is TGCGCCAGCAGCTTGCAGAGGGAAGAGATCCAGTACTTC. This codes for CASSLQREEIQYF.

This rearrangement joins TRBV7-9 to TRBJ2-2; no reliable D call. CDR1 and CDR2 from the germline V gene are SEHNR and FQNEAQ (reference sequence). The V end was cut by 3 bases, the J end by 11 bases, with 7 bases between. The CDR3 extends over 11 amino acids. The CDR3 coding sequence is TGTGCCAGCAGCTTGTCCCGTGAGCTGTTTTTT. Its translation: CASSLSRELFF.

About this clonotype: At one boundary the junction diverges from the germline segment, which might be a read error. This sequence joins TRBV30 and TRBJ2-7; TRBD2 aligns across 8 bases. CDR3 size: 14 residues. Germline V CDR1 and CDR2: GTSNPN, SVGIG (reference sequence). The CDR3 DNA reads as TGTGCCTGGAATCCGAAGAGCGGGAGCTACGAGCAATACTTC. It translates to CAWNPKSGSYEQYF.